The rows below give T cell receptor beta chains drawn from one sample of a study of regulatory T cells in long-lasting Graves disease. TCRdb reprocessed the multiplex PCR reads with MiXCR, giving one entry per CDR3 protein. The profile covers 500,000 to 700,000 distinct CDR3 sequences, with under 20% appearing a single time and about 17% taken by the ten largest. These data were also filed under a second study, of T cells in Graves' hyperthyroidism and ophthalmopathy.

The material sequenced was peripheral blood mononuclear cells (PBMCs), taken at new diagnosis, from a patient treated with antithyroid drugs. The origin of the receptors is a woman in her twenties or thirties with Graves disease. The CDR3 runs from the conserved cysteine through the conserved F or W. D genes are given only for firm matches. Size values are once, few and many counts, or a class for expanded clones, and some rows have none.

J: TRBJ1-5
V: TRBV10-3
D: NA
size: few
CDR3: CASKPGGLNQPQHF
DNA: TGTGCCTCGAAGCCTGGGGGTCTCAATCAGCCCCAGCATTTT

J: TRBJ1-2
V: TRBV10-2
D: NA
size: many
CDR3: CASSVGGHTLGYTF
DNA: TGCGCCAGCAGTGTCGGGGGACATACTCTGGGCTACACCTTC

J: TRBJ2-6
V: TRBV5-1
D: NA
size: NA
CDR3: CASSKRPDSGANVLTF
DNA: TGCGCCAGCAGCAAAAGACCGGACTCTGGGGCCAACGTCCTGACTTTC

J: TRBJ1-4
V: TRBV30
D: NA
size: few
CDR3: CAWSSRPRAANEKLFF
DNA: TGTGCTTGGAGTTCCCGCCCGCGCGCCGCTAATGAAAAACTGTTTTTT

J: TRBJ1-1
V: TRBV5-1
D: NA
size: few
CDR3: CASKVQVMNTEAFF
DNA: TGCGCCAGCAAGGTTCAAGTCATGAACACTGAAGCTTTCTTT

J: TRBJ2-5
V: TRBV11-2
D: TRBD1
size: many
CDR3: CASSFGQGRETQYF
DNA: TGTGCCAGCAGCTTCGGACAGGGCCGAGAGACCCAGTACTTC

J: TRBJ1-3
V: TRBV15
D: NA
size: NA
CDR3: CATSRDGNTIYF
DNA: TGTGCCACCAGCAGAGATGGAAACACCATATATTTT

J: TRBJ1-1
V: TRBV12-3/TRBV12-4
D: NA
size: many
CDR3: CASDGGPTEAFF
DNA: TGTGCCAGCGACGGGGGTCCGACTGAAGCTTTCTTT

J: TRBJ2-1
V: TRBV11-2
D: NA
size: many
CDR3: CASSHWARYNEQFF
DNA: TGTGCCAGCAGCCATTGGGCCAGATACAATGAGCAGTTCTTC

J: TRBJ2-5
V: TRBV11-2
D: NA
size: NA
CDR3: CASSHREIQETQYF
DNA: TGTGCCAGCAGCCACAGGGAGATCCAAGAGACCCAGTACTTC

J: TRBJ1-1
V: TRBV9
D: NA
size: many
CDR3: CASSVDPMNTEAFF
DNA: TGTGCCAGCAGCGTAGATCCGATGAACACTGAAGCTTTCTTT

J: TRBJ2-1
V: TRBV12-3/TRBV12-4
D: NA
size: many
CDR3: CASLGAYNEQFF
DNA: TGTGCCAGCCTTGGGGCCTACAATGAGCAGTTCTTC

J: TRBJ1-1
V: TRBV7-2
D: NA
size: many
CDR3: CASSLAIGYKNTEAFF
DNA: TGTGCCAGCAGCTTAGCGATAGGGTATAAGAACACTGAAGCTTTCTTT

J: TRBJ1-2
V: TRBV6-1
D: TRBD1
size: many
CDR3: CASNLKTGDWANYGYTF
DNA: TGTGCCAGCAACCTAAAGACAGGGGACTGGGCTAACTATGGCTACACCTTC

J: TRBJ1-5
V: TRBV28
D: NA
size: many
CDR3: CASSFSLGNQPQHF
DNA: TGTGCCAGCAGTTTCTCATTAGGCAATCAGCCCCAGCATTTT

J: TRBJ2-6
V: TRBV25-1
D: TRBD1
size: few
CDR3: CASSGTKQGSGANVLTF
DNA: TGTGCCAGCAGCGGAACCAAACAGGGGTCTGGGGCCAACGTCCTGACTTTC

J: TRBJ2-1
V: TRBV19
D: TRBD2
size: NA
CDR3: CASSSSGTSGAYNEQFF
DNA: TGTGCCAGTAGTTCCTCCGGGACTAGCGGAGCCTACAATGAGCAGTTCTTC

J: TRBJ1-1
V: TRBV29-1
D: TRBD1
size: many
CDR3: CSVEATGQGRKAFF
DNA: TGCAGCGTTGAGGCTACTGGACAGGGCCGGAAAGCTTTCTTT